Sequencing of this T cell receptor (beta chain) was carried out in a study of CD8 T cells in ankylosing spondylitis. Broader study findings: As reported, disease-linked clones showed significant enrichment in matched ankylosing spondylitis synovial fluid. In synovial fluid and blood from reactive arthritis, some motif variants were previously reported. Characteristic of ankylosing spondylitis blood, it appeared, was a TCR beta motif comprising roughly 8 highly homologous variants. Disease-linked clones bore a CD8+ phenotype and were relatively rare in peripheral blood.

Library preparation for TCR beta used quantitative 5'-RACE with molecular barcodes. TCRdb itself ran the 5' RACE reads through MiXCR, one entry per CDR3 protein. The table lists 650,000 to 800,000 distinct CDR3 sequences, around 19% of them singletons, with 15% to 20% in the top ten. CDR3 size: 13 residues. V lost 10 bases, J lost 6 bases, and 7 bases stayed unmatched. There are a few counts of this clonotype. Its specificity is unknown. This receptor was identified in a male donor with ankylosing spondylitis. Sequences were obtained from blood, either unsorted or a sorted T cell fraction (not recorded which). V is TRBV12-3 or TRBV12-4 and J is TRBJ2-3, with 10 bases that match TRBD1. The CDR3 loop is CATTGQGSDTQYF. The CDR3 DNA is TGTGCCACTACGGGACAGGGGTCGGATACGCAGTATTTT.